Detailed here is one TCR beta chain. These data belong to a study of shared clonotypes between healthy human individuals. Repertoires were generated with immunoSEQ multiplex PCR, while TCRdb's copy carries only in-frame clones and drops some. The repertoire consists of over 950,000 clones, with about 80% occurring once and the leading ten covering roughly 0.83%. Germline V gene sequence: CDR1 SNHLY, CDR2 FYNNEI. This CDR3 region has 14 residues. V shed 7 bases, J shed 7 bases, and the junction held 9 bases outside the gene matches. The rearrangement joins TRBV2 to TRBJ2-1; 8 bases fit TRBD1. The sequencing sample was made of memory CD4+ T cells from PBMCs. Subset in this sample: CD45RA-negative fraction. The sequence was collected from a man aged 18-30 years in good health. Some clones in this sample may be carry-over from other donors' samples. CDR3 sequence: CASTRTGRSNEQFF. The CDR3 DNA reads as TGTGCCAGCACTAGGACAGGGAGGTCGAATGAGCAGTTCTTC. The full variable domain, in which reference TRBV2 and TRBJ2-1 provide the parts outside the CDR3, is EPEVTQTPSHQVTQMGQEVILRCVPISNHLYFYWYRQILGQKVEFLVSFYNNEISEKSEIFDDQFSVERPDGSNFTLKIRSTKLEDSAMYFCASTRTGRSNEQFFGPGTRLTVL.